The 2 T cell receptor beta chains listed next were all sequenced from one sample in a study of post-analysis software for immune sequencing data. General observations from the study: Four or five TRBV segments, including TRBV5-6, TRBV5-1 and TRBV20-1, were more frequent in patients than controls.

Presence of unique molecular identifiers characterized the TCR beta cDNA libraries. Each CDR3 protein is one row after TCRdb ran MiXCR on the PCR reads. In the table there are approximately 690,000 distinct CDR3 sequences, around 60% of which are singletons. These receptors' antigens are unknown. Sequenced sample: blood. These receptors came from a girl aged 2 to 9 with multiple sclerosis.

This clonotype appeared many times. The chain has TRBV4-1 and TRBJ2-6, with D unresolved. The V gene's germline CDR1 is MGHRA and CDR2 YSYEKL. The germline V and J ends were trimmed by 0 bases and 0 bases, with 6 bases remaining between them. The CDR3 totals 16 residues. CDR3 sequence (DNA): TGCGCCAGCAGCCAAGATGACGGCTCTGGGGCCAACGTCCTGACTTTC. Translated: CASSQDDGSGANVLTF.

The chain couples TRBV24-1 to TRBJ2-1; 10 positions agree with TRBD2. From germline, CDR1 is KGHDR and CDR2 SFDVKD. Unmatched junction bases numbered 5, after V lost 3 bases and J lost 4 bases. The CDR3 covers 16 residues. The CDR3 DNA follows: TGTGCCACCAGTGATCCCCTAGCGGGGGAGTACAATGAGCAGTTCTTC. Encoded protein: CATSDPLAGEYNEQFF.